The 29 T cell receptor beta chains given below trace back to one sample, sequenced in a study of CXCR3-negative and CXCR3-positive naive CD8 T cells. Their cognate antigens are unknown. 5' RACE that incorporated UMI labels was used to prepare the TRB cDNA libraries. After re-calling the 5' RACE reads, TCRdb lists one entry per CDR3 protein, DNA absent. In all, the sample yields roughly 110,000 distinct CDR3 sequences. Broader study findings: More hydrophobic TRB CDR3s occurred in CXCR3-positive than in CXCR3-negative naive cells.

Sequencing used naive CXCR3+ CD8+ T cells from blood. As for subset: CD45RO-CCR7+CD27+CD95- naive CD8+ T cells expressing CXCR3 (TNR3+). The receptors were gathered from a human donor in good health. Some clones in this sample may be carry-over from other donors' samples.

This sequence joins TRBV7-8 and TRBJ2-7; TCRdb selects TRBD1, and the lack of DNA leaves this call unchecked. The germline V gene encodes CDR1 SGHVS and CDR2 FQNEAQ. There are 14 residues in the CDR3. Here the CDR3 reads CASSLGQGFDEQYF.

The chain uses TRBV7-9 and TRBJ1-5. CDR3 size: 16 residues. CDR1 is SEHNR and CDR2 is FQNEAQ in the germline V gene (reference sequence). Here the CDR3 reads CASSLAAEYSNQPQHF.

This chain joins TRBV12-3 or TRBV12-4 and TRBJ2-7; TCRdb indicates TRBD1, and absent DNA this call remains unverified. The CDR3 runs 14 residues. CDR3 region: CASSPPTGLDEQYF.

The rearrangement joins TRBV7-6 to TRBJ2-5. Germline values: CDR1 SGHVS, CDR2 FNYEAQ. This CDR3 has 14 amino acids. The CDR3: CASSLATEQETQYF.

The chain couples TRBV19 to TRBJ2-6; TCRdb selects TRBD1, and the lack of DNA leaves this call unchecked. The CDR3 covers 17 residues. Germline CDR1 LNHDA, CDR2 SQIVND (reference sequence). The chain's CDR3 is CASSARTVPSGANVLTF.

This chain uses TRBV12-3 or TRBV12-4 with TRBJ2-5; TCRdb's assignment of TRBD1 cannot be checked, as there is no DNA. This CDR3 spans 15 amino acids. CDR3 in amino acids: CASSLALAGEETQYF.

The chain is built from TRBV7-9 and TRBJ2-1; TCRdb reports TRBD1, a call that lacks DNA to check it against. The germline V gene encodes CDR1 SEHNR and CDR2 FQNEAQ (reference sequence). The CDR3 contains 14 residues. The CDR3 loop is CASNRQGSDNEQFF.

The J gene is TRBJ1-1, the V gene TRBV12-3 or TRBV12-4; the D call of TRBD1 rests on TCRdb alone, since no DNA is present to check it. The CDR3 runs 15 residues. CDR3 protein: CASPEPGQSNTEAFF.

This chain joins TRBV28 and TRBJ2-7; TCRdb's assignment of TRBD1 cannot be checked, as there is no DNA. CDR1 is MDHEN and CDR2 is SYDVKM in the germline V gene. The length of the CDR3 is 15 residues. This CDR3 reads CASSLWSRGFYEQYF.

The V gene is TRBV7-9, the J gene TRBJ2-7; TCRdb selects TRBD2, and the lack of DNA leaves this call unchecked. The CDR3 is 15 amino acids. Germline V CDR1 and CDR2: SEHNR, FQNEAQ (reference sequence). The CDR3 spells CASTSGKDYSYEQYF. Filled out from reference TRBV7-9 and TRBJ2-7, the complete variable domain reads DTGVSQNPRHKITKRGQNVTFRCDPISEHNRLYWYRQTLGQGPEFLTYFQNEAQLEKSRLLSDRFSAERPKGSFSTLEIQRTEQGDSAMYLCASTSGKDYSYEQYFGPGTRLTVT.

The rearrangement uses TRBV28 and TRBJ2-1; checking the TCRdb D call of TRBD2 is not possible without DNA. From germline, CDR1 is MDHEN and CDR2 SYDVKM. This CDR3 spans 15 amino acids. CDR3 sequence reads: CASSPHRLVVNEQFF.

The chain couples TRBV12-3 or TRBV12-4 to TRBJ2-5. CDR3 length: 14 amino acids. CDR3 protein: CASSLSLGHETQYF.

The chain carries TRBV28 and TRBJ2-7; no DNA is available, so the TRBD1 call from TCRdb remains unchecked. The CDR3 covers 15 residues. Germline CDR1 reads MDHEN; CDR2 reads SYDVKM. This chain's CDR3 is CASSFRGVLSYEQYF.

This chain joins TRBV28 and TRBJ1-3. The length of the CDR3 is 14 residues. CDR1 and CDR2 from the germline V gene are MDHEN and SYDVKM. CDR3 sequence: CASRSQGSGNTIYF. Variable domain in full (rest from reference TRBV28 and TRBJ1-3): DVKVTQSSRYLVKRTGEKVFLECVQDMDHENMFWYRQDPGLGLRLIYFSYDVKMKEKGDIPEGYSVSREKKERFSLILESASTNQTSMYLCASRSQGSGNTIYFGEGSWLTVV.

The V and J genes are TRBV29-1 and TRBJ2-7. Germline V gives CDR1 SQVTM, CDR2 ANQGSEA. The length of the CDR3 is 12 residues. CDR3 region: CSVEDSFYEQYF.

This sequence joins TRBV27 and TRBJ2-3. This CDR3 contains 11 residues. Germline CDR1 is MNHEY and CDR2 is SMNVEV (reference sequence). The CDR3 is CANRYTDTQYF.

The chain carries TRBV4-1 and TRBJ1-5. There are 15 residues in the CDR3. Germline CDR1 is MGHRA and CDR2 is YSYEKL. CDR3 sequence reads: CASSQGWQLNQPQHF.

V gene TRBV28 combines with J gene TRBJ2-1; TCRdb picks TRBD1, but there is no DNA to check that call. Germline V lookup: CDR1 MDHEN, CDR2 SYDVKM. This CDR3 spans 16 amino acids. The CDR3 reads CASRKPGHPVYNEQFF.

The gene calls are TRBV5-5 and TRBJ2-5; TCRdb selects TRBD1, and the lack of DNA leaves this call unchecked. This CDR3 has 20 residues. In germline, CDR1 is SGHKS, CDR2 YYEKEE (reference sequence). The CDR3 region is CASSFFGTGQTRTWLATQYF.

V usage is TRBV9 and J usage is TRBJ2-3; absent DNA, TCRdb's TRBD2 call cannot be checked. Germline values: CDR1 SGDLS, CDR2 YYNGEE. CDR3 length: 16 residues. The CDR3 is CASSVGGGGPADTQYF. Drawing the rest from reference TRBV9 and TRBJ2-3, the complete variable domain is DSGVTQTPKHLITATGQRVTLRCSPRSGDLSVYWYQQSLDQGLQFLIQYYNGEERAKGNILERFSAQQFPDLHSELNLSSLELGDSALYFCASSVGGGGPADTQYFGPGTRLTVL.

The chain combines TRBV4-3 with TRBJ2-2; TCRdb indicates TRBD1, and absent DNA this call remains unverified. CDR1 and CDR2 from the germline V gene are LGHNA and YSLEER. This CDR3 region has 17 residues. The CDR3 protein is CASSQDRGAANTGELFF.

The CDR3 reads CASSQDSSRLSYEQYF. The rearrangement uses TRBV4-1 and TRBJ2-7. The CDR3 extends over 16 amino acids. CDR1 MGHRA and CDR2 YSYEKL come from the germline V gene.

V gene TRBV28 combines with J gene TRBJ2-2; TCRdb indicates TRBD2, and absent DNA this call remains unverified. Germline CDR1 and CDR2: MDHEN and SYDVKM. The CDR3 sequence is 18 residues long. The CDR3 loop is CASSPGTSGGAWAGELFF.

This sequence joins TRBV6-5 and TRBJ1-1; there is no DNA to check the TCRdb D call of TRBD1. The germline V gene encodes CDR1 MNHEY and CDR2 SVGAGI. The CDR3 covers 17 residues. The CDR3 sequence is CASSYNQGLGVNTEAFF.

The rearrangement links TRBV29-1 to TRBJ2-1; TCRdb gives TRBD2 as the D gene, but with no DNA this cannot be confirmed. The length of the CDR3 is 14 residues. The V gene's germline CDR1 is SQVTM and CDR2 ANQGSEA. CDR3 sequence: CSVRTSGGYNEQFF.

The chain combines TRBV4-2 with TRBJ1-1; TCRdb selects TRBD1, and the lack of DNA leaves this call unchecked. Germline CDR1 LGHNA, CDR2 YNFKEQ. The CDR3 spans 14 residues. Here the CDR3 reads CASCRQGGNTEAFF.

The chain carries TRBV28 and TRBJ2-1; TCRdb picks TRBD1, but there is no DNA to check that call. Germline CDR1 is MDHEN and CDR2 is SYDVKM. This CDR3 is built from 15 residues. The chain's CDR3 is CASSPPGGAYNEQFF.

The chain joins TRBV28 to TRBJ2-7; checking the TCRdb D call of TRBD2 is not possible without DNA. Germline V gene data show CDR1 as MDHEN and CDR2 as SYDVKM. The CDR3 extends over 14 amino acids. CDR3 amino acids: CASSPLAGGHEQYF.

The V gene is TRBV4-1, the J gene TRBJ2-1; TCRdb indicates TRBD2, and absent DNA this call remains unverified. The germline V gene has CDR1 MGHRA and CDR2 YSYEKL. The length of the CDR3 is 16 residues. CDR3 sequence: CASSQVFRRGGGEQFF.